This T cell receptor beta chain derives from a study of blood T cell repertoires in COVID-19 (dated by TCRdb to about 2020). Background for the entire study: Samples covering the acute and convalescent phases of COVID-19 were provided by collaborators in the United States, Italy and Spain. The material from the prospective study consisted of cDNA or gDNA derived from T cells, B-cell-depleted T cells, or PBMCs. Deeply sampled blood TCRbeta repertoires from subjects exposed to, actively infected with, or recovered from COVID-19 were included in the dataset. The repertoires were released in a freely available public database meant as a resource for research on the immune response to SARS-CoV-2. The samples were drawn from the first 160 participants of the ongoing ImmuneRACE study and from 950 to 1,500 subjects provided by 6 global collaborators. Sample metadata almost always included a de-identified subject ID, COVID-19 status, age in years and sex. HLA class I and class II types, where available, came from metadata supplied by the sample provider rather than from assay-based typing. General conclusions and limits of the study: How much clinical and demographic metadata was included differed by source and by participant, and the metadata was provided uncurated.

TCRbeta CDR3 regions were amplified from genomic DNA using the immunoSEQ Assay, a bias-controlled multiplex PCR. The study's own analysis went as follows. The number of nucleated cells in each sample was estimated by amplification of reference gene primers within the assay. To quantify the absolute abundance of each unique TCRbeta CDR3 rearrangement, sequence reads were collapsed and filtered. For each sample, productive Simpson clonality was calculated as the square root of Simpson's diversity index across productive rearrangements. TCRdb carries this immuneACCESS record with in-frame sequences only. Its versions omit some clonotypes, under half of them owing to an unresolved V gene in the studies checked, with the rest unexplained. V, J and clone size are those of that table, while D and trimming were read from the DNA. Present in this sample are a few hundred thousand clones, around 90% of which were seen just once. Jointly, the top ten make up more than 2% of the sample.

The germline V gene provides CDR1 MDHEN and CDR2 SYDVKM. From the cysteine up to the phenylalanine, the CDR3 has a length of 14 residues. Of the read, only the CDR3 DNA is kept; its 42 bases are in frame from base 1. V loses 3 bases at its end and J loses 7 bases; junction bases beyond the gene matches: 2. Worth noting for this clone: No antigen is known for it. No per-base quality is available; no much larger clone lies one base away.

Collaborating institutions collected whole blood in K2EDTA tubes following their own protocols. Collaborator samples were shipped for TCRbeta analysis as frozen whole blood, isolated PBMCs, or DNA extracted from either sample type. Sequencing was performed on peripheral blood. This chain joins TRBV28 to TRBJ1-6, with TRBD1 identical over 8 junction bases. The source of this sequence is a young man with active or convalescent COVID-19. The DNA is TGTGCCAGCAGTTTGACAGGGGAGAATTCACCCCTCCACTTT. This codes for CASSLTGENSPLHF.